This T cell receptor (beta chain) was observed in a study of blood T cell repertoires in COVID-19. The repertoire was sequenced with immunoSEQ multiplex PCR; TCRdb's copy has only in-frame clones and lacks some. This sample has about 38,000 clones, with 87% found just once. Germline CDR1 is MDHEN and CDR2 is SYDVKM. The CDR3 has 15 residues. J lost 7 bases, V lost 6 bases, and 9 bases had no gene match. This clone was seen only once. The source material was peripheral blood. This rearrangement joins TRBV28 to TRBJ1-6; TRBD1 agrees at 7 bases. The sequence was obtained from a human donor in a cohort sampled during active COVID-19. CDR3 sequence reads: CASRIGTAANSPLHF. CDR3 sequence (DNA): TGTGCCAGCAGGATCGGGACAGCGGCAAATTCACCCCTCCACTTT.